A selection of T cell receptor beta chains follows, all from one sample in a study of blood T cell repertoires in COVID-19. Measured with immunoSEQ multiplex PCR; TCRdb has only the in-frame clones, and not every one. The profile shows 300,000 to 350,000 clones, roughly 87% of them singletons. Sample: peripheral blood. The receptors stem from a man younger than 40 with COVID-19, enrolled during active disease. The CDR3 runs from the conserved cysteine through the conserved F or W. D genes are given only for firm matches. A clone size is listed for some rows: how often the clone was seen (once, few, many), or a class if it is expanded.

clone_size	v_call	d_call	j_call	cdr3_nt	cdr3_aa
few	TRBV30	TRBD1	TRBJ2-6	TGTGCCTGGTACCGGGACAGGGGTTCTGGGGCCAACGTCCTGACTTTC	CAWYRDRGSGANVLTF
NA	TRBV19	NA	TRBJ2-7	TGTGCCAGTAGTATTGGGGGGTTTGAGGACGAGCAGTACTTC	CASSIGGFEDEQYF
NA	TRBV6-5	NA	TRBJ1-6	TGTGCCAGCAGTTACTCACGGCACGGGGATTCACCCCTCCACTTT	CASSYSRHGDSPLHF
NA	TRBV9	NA	TRBJ2-7	TGTGCCAGCAGCTCCGCGGACAGCAGACTCTACGAGCAGTACTTC	CASSSADSRLYEQYF
few	TRBV7-2	NA	TRBJ1-5	TGTGCCAGCAGCCCCCGGAATCAGCCCCAGCATTTT	CASSPRNQPQHF
once	TRBV27	NA	TRBJ2-7	TGTGCCAGCAGTTTACAGGGGTGGTACGAGCAGTACTTC	CASSLQGWYEQYF
NA	TRBV6-1	TRBD2	TRBJ2-7	TGTGCCAGCAGCATGACTAGCGGGGGTACCTACGAGCAGTACTTC	CASSMTSGGTYEQYF
NA	TRBV5-6	NA	TRBJ1-1	TGTGCCAGCAGCTTGCTCCCCCGGGAGGGGCAGAACACTGAAGCTTTCTTT	CASSLLPREGQNTEAFF
NA	TRBV2	NA	TRBJ1-5	TGTGCCAGCAGTGAGGGCGGAACAGGGTGGGGTCGCAATCAGCCCCAGCATTTT	CASSEGGTGWGRNQPQHF
NA	TRBV28	NA	TRBJ1-5	TGTGCCAGCAGTTTGGAGGGACTTTATAGCAATCAGCCCCAGCATTTT	CASSLEGLYSNQPQHF
once	TRBV4-3	TRBD2	TRBJ2-7	TGCGCCAGCAGCCAGGATACTAGCGGGAGTGTTTACGAGCAGTACTTC	CASSQDTSGSVYEQYF
once	TRBV28	NA	TRBJ2-3	TGTGCCACCCGGAGCACAGATACGCAGTATTTT	CATRSTDTQYF
few	TRBV16	TRBD1	TRBJ2-7	TGTGCCAGCAGCCTGGGACAGGTGGTTCTCTACGAGCAGTACTTC	CASSLGQVVLYEQYF
NA	TRBV27	NA	TRBJ2-7	TGTGCCAGCAGTTTTCATGGCACCTCCTACGAGCAGTACTTC	CASSFHGTSYEQYF
NA	TRBV15	NA	TRBJ2-2	TGTGCCACCAGCGGAGGGGCAGGGCACGGGGAGCTGTTTTTT	CATSGGAGHGELFF
NA	TRBV7-9	NA	TRBJ1-1	TGTGCCAGCAGCTTAGTTGTCCAGGGGCTGGGAGCTTTCTTT	CASSLVVQGLGAFF
NA	TRBV14	NA	TRBJ1-2	TGTGCCAGCAGCCGGACAGTAAATTATGGCTACACCTTC	CASSRTVNYGYTF
NA	TRBV2	TRBD2	TRBJ2-1	TGTGCCAGCAGTGATAGCGGGGGGGCGGATGAGCAGTTCTTC	CASSDSGGADEQFF
NA	TRBV7-6	NA	TRBJ2-7	TGTGCCAGCAGCAGCTCGGACTGGTCCTACGAGCAGTACTTC	CASSSSDWSYEQYF
NA	TRBV15	NA	TRBJ2-2	TGTGCCACCACGCAGGGGTTTAGGACCGGGGAGCTGTTTTTT	CATTQGFRTGELFF
NA	TRBV6-5	TRBD1	TRBJ2-7	TGTGCCAGCAGTTACTCATGGGGGACAGGGGGCTACGAGCAGTACTTC	CASSYSWGTGGYEQYF
NA	TRBV18	TRBD1	TRBJ2-7	TGTGCCAGCTCAGCCGGGACAGGGGGCGGACACGAGCAGTACTTC	CASSAGTGGGHEQYF
NA	TRBV4-2	TRBD1	TRBJ2-5	TGTGCCAGCAGCCAAGGGACAGGGCCCCAAGAGACCCAGTACTTC	CASSQGTGPQETQYF
NA	TRBV19	NA	TRBJ1-5	TGTGCCAGTAGGACGGCTTTTCAAGGGGATCAGCCCCAGCATTTT	CASRTAFQGDQPQHF
NA	TRBV9	TRBD1	TRBJ1-6	TGTGCCAGCAGCGTAGAAGTGGGGCTGGGGACAGGGAATTCACCCCTCCACTTT	CASSVEVGLGTGNSPLHF
few	TRBV18	TRBD1	TRBJ1-3	TGTGCCAGCTCACCACCGGACAGGTCCGGAAACACCATATATTTT	CASSPPDRSGNTIYF
NA	TRBV19	TRBD2	TRBJ2-3	TGTGCCAGTAGTATACCCACAGTACTAGCGGGAGTAGGTACGCAGTATTTT	CASSIPTVLAGVGTQYF
once	TRBV29-1	TRBD1	TRBJ1-2	TGCAGCGTTGAAGATCGGGACAGCACAAGCCCTAACTATGGCTACACCTTC	CSVEDRDSTSPNYGYTF
NA	TRBV21-1	NA	TRBJ1-3	TGTGCCAGCAGCAAAGGGGAAGACAGGGGTTCTAGCGGTGTTGGAAACACCATATATTTT	CASSKGEDRGSSGVGNTIYF
NA	TRBV3-1/TRBV3-2	NA	TRBJ2-2	TGTGCCAGCAGCCTATATGGAGGCTCAGGAAACACCGGGGAGCTGTTTTTT	CASSLYGGSGNTGELFF
once	TRBV19	TRBD1	TRBJ2-5	TGTGCCAGTAGGGGACAGGAGTGGGAGACCCAGTACTTC	CASRGQEWETQYF
NA	TRBV7-3	NA	TRBJ2-3	TGTGCCAGCAGCCTCGGAGCCTTCCCGGATACGCAGTATTTT	CASSLGAFPDTQYF
NA	TRBV6-2/TRBV6-3	TRBD2	TRBJ2-5	TGTGCCAGCAGTTTCGGCCGGGGTAGCGGGGGTCAAGAGACCCAGTACTTC	CASSFGRGSGGQETQYF
NA	TRBV4-2	TRBD2	TRBJ2-1	TGTGCCAGCAGCCAAGATGGGACTAGGGACAATGAGCAGTTCTTC	CASSQDGTRDNEQFF
NA	TRBV6-5	TRBD1	TRBJ2-7	TGTGCCAGCAGTACCCGGGACAGGGTCCCCTACGAGCAGTACTTC	CASSTRDRVPYEQYF
NA	TRBV18	TRBD2	TRBJ2-1	TGTGCCAGCTCACCACCGGGACTAGGGCCAGCCAATGAGCAGTTCTTC	CASSPPGLGPANEQFF
NA	TRBV6-5	TRBD1	TRBJ1-6	TGTGCCAGCAGCGTGGGACAGGGAGCTTTTACCCTCCACTTT	CASSVGQGAFTLHF
NA	TRBV9	NA	TRBJ2-5	TGTGCCAGCAGCGTAAGAGCTAGACGGGAAGAGACCCAGTACTTC	CASSVRARREETQYF
NA	TRBV11-3	NA	TRBJ2-2	TGTGCCAGCAGCTTGGGCTTGAACACCGGGGAGCTGTTTTTT	CASSLGLNTGELFF
NA	TRBV7-9	NA	TRBJ1-3	TGTGCCAGCAGCCCTACAGGGCTCTTGGCGGACACCATATATTTT	CASSPTGLLADTIYF
NA	TRBV3-1/TRBV3-2	TRBD2	TRBJ2-7	TGTGCCAGCAGCCAAGATGTAGGGACTAGCGGGAGCTACCGGGACTACGAGCAGTACTTC	CASSQDVGTSGSYRDYEQYF
NA	TRBV19	NA	TRBJ2-1	TGTGCCAGTAGTACCCTTGGCAGGGGCTACAATGAGCAGTTCTTC	CASSTLGRGYNEQFF
NA	TRBV7-2	NA	TRBJ2-1	TGTGCCAGCAGCTTAAGGGGGGGGCTGAGCTCCTACAATGAGCAGTTCTTC	CASSLRGGLSSYNEQFF
NA	TRBV18	NA	TRBJ1-6	TGTGCCAGCTCACCGGCGAGCGGGTCACCCCTCCACTTT	CASSPASGSPLHF
once	TRBV27	TRBD2	TRBJ2-1	TGTGCCAGCAGTCGACCGGGACTAGCGGGGGGATCCTACAATGAGCAGTTCTTC	CASSRPGLAGGSYNEQFF
NA	TRBV7-2	TRBD1	TRBJ1-1	TGTGCCAGCAGCGTTTTTTGGACAGGGAACACTGAAGCTTTCTTT	CASSVFWTGNTEAFF
NA	TRBV19	TRBD1	TRBJ1-2	TGTGCCAGTAGTATCCTATCGGGACAGGGAAACTATGGCTACACCTTC	CASSILSGQGNYGYTF
NA	TRBV3-1/TRBV3-2	NA	TRBJ2-1	TGTGCCAGCAGCCAAGATGAGGAGGGGATGGATGAGCAGTTCTTC	CASSQDEEGMDEQFF
NA	TRBV7-9	NA	TRBJ2-7	TGTGCCAGCAGCCCGACACTAGCCTACGAGCAGTACTTC	CASSPTLAYEQYF
NA	TRBV9	NA	TRBJ2-7	TGTGCCAGCAGCCCAAGCGACGGCACCTACGAGCAGTACTTC	CASSPSDGTYEQYF
NA	TRBV4-1	NA	TRBJ2-1	TGCGCCAGCAGCCAAGAAGGGGACTCCCTCCGGGAGCAGTTCTTC	CASSQEGDSLREQFF
NA	TRBV27	NA	TRBJ2-7	TGTGCCAGCAGTCCCTCCCAGGGTCCAATTCCCTACGAGCAGTACTTC	CASSPSQGPIPYEQYF
NA	TRBV7-9	NA	TRBJ1-1	TGTGCCAGCAGCTATGGCGGACAGAACACTGAAGCTTTCTTT	CASSYGGQNTEAFF
NA	TRBV23-1	NA	TRBJ1-3	TGCGCCAGCAGTCAATCCCCTCAAGACAGGCCCCTCTCTGGAAACACCATATATTTT	CASSQSPQDRPLSGNTIYF
NA	TRBV12-5	NA	TRBJ1-6	TGTGCTAGTGGTTTACGTCGGGGTCCCGATTCACCCCTCCACTTT	CASGLRRGPDSPLHF
NA	TRBV28	TRBD1	TRBJ1-2	TGTGCCAGCAGTTTATCGAGACAGGGGGTTCTCTTC	CASSLSRQGVLF
NA	TRBV6-2/TRBV6-3	NA	TRBJ1-2	TGTGCCAGCAGTTACGGGTACCCGGGGTCGACGGGCTACACCTTC	CASSYGYPGSTGYTF
NA	TRBV2	TRBD1	TRBJ2-1	TGTGCCAGCAGTGGGGGACAGGGGGTAATCGAGCAGTTCTTC	CASSGGQGVIEQFF
NA	TRBV27	NA	TRBJ1-5	TGTGCCAGCAGTTTATCACGGGGAGAGGGTTATCAGCCCCAGCATTTT	CASSLSRGEGYQPQHF
NA	TRBV7-6	NA	TRBJ2-5	TGTGCCAGCAGCTTAGGCTGGGCCATACAAGAGACCCAGTACTTC	CASSLGWAIQETQYF